One sample yielded the 29 T cell receptor beta chains listed below, sequenced in a study of T cell responses to AZD1222 COVID-19 vaccine. Here immunoSEQ multiplex PCR was the method, and the copy in TCRdb shows in-frame clones only, minus some. The profile shows around 140,000 clones, roughly nine tenths of them singletons. The specimen comprised peripheral blood, sampled 28 days after the second AZD1222 dose. The receptors originated from an adult who received the AZD1222 COVID-19 vaccine.

The CDR3: CASSPSGTSGAYEQYV. For the CDR3, the DNA is TGTGCCAGCAGCCCCTCCGGGACTAGCGGGGCCTACGAGCAGTACGTC. This chain links TRBV5-4 with TRBJ2-7; 13 nucleotides line up with TRBD2. Trimming took 4 bases from V and 2 from J; bases not matched to a gene: 6. Germline CDR1 SGHNT, CDR2 YYREEE (reference sequence). The CDR3 runs 16 residues.

This clone was detected only once. CDR3 protein: CASSMLAGDYEQYV. DNA of the CDR3: TGTGCCAGCAGTATGCTAGCGGGGGACTACGAGCAGTACGTC. The gene calls are TRBV27 and TRBJ2-7; 10 bases match TRBD2. V was pared by 5 bases and J by 3 bases, with 4 bases of the junction left unmatched. Germline assignment: CDR1 MNHEY and CDR2 SMNVEV (reference sequence). This CDR3 region has 14 residues.

This chain links TRBV14 with TRBJ1-2, with D maybe TRBD1 (5 bases). The ends were cut back, 4 bases at V and 8 bases at J, with 11 bases in the middle. Germline loops: CDR1 SGHDN, CDR2 FVKESK. CDR3 length: 12 residues. CDR3 loop: CASSRSGLGYTF. The CDR3, as DNA: TGTGCCAGCAGCCGATCAGGGTTAGGCTACACCTTC.

This rearrangement joins TRBV27 to TRBJ1-1; TRBD1 aligns across 7 bases. The CDR3 sequence is 12 residues long. Losses at the gene ends were 3 bases for V and 13 bases for J; bases not matched to a gene: 8. The germline gives CDR1 MNHEY, CDR2 SMNVEV (reference sequence). In DNA, the CDR3 is TGTGCCAGCAGTTTGACAGGGCGGGAGGTTTTCTTT. It encodes CASSLTGREVFF.

The J gene is TRBJ2-1, the V gene TRBV7-9, with 7 positions matching TRBD2. Germline values: CDR1 SEHNR, CDR2 FQNEAQ (reference sequence). V was clipped by 7 bases and J by 6 bases; unmatched bases: 9. CDR3 size: 14 residues. The CDR3 region has the DNA TGTGCCAGCACCTTGACGGCGGGGGTCAATGAGCAGTTCTTC. This sequence encodes CASTLTAGVNEQFF. The variable domain in full, completed from reference TRBV7-9 and TRBJ2-1, reads DTGVSQNPRHKITKRGQNVTFRCDPISEHNRLYWYRQTLGQGPEFLTYFQNEAQLEKSRLLSDRFSAERPKGSFSTLEIQRTEQGDSAMYLCASTLTAGVNEQFFGPGTRLTVL.

V gene TRBV24-1 combines with J gene TRBJ2-3, with D possibly being TRBD1 (5 bases). Deletions cut 0 bases from V and 4 bases from J, with 10 bases between. Germline V lookup: CDR1 KGHDR, CDR2 SFDVKD. This CDR3 is built from 15 residues. The CDR3 nucleotides are TGTGCCACCAGTGATTTGGGCCCCAGGGCAGATACGCAGTATTTT. Translation gives CATSDLGPRADTQYF.

This clone was counted a single time. The chain recombines TRBV27 with TRBJ1-6; maybe TRBD1 (6 bases). The germline V and J ends were trimmed by 5 bases and 8 bases, with 19 bases remaining between them. The germline V gene has CDR1 MNHEY and CDR2 SMNVEV (reference sequence). The CDR3 consists of 16 residues. CDR3 sequence: CASSPPSYGGYSPLHF. The DNA for the CDR3 is TGTGCCAGCAGTCCCCCCTCATACGGGGGCTATTCACCCCTCCACTTT.

A single count supports this clone. V usage is TRBV19 and J usage is TRBJ2-1; 10 bases are shared with TRBD2. V shed 0 bases, J shed 10 bases, and the junction held 6 bases outside the gene matches. The CDR3 loop spans 15 amino acids. The germline V gene encodes CDR1 LNHDA and CDR2 SQIVND (reference sequence). The CDR3 loop reads CASSIDRSAGGEQFF. CDR3 DNA sequence: TGTGCCAGTAGTATAGATCGGTCAGCGGGAGGGGAGCAGTTCTTC.

CDR3 sequence (DNA): TGTGCCAGCGCAGGACAGCCCCTTAGCAATCAGCCCCAGCATTTT. It codes for CASAGQPLSNQPQHF. The V call is TRBV19, the J call TRBJ1-5; perhaps TRBD1 as D (6 bases). The V gene's germline CDR1 is LNHDA and CDR2 SQIVND (reference sequence). V lost 9 bases, J lost 0 bases, and 15 bases lay in between. This CDR3 comprises 15 residues.

In regard to this clone: This same CDR3 is encoded by further DNA sequences in the sample. The V call is TRBV10-3, the J call TRBJ2-3, with D unclear. Germline V gives CDR1 ENHRY, CDR2 SYGVKD. Trimming removed 1 base from V and 4 bases from J, with 3 bases in between. The CDR3 covers 12 residues. CDR3: CAISELADTQYF. CDR3 nucleotides: TGTGCCATCAGTGAGTTAGCAGATACGCAGTATTTT.

In regard to this clone: Other DNA sequences in this sample translate to the same CDR3. V gene TRBV5-1 combines with J gene TRBJ1-3; no firm D call. CDR3 length equals 15 residues. Germline V CDR1 and CDR2: SGHRS, YFSETQ. V lost 0 bases and J lost 0, with 7 bases in between. CDR3 DNA sequence: TGCGCCAGCAGCTTGGACGGAAGCTCTGGAAACACCATATATTTT. Translating it yields CASSLDGSSGNTIYF.

V and J are TRBV5-1 and TRBJ2-1; D gene ambiguous. Trimming took 0 bases from V and 4 from J, leaving 8 bases between them. Germline assignment: CDR1 SGHRS and CDR2 YFSETQ. The CDR3 loop spans 14 amino acids. The CDR3 DNA follows: TGCGCCAGCAGCTTGGCTGGCCAGTACAATGAGCAGTTCTTC. This sequence encodes CASSLAGQYNEQFF.

In this sample, this clone turned up once. The V call is TRBV2, the J call TRBJ1-2, with D possibly TRBD1 on 5 matching bases. Germline V gene lookup returns CDR1 SNHLY and CDR2 FYNNEI. CDR3 length equals 14 residues. The V end was cut by 2 bases, the J end by 6 bases, with 13 bases between. The CDR3 DNA is TGTGCCAGCAGTGAACTGCCAGGAGGGGATGGCTACACCTTC. As protein: CASSELPGGDGYTF.

This sequence joins TRBV5-6 and TRBJ2-1; unclear D gene. The CDR3 is made up of 13 amino acids. CDR1 SGHDT and CDR2 YYEEEE come from the germline V gene. The V end lost 2 bases, the J end lost 9 bases, and 12 bases lay between the germline ends. The CDR3 loop is CASSLITGSEQFF. CDR3 nucleotide sequence: TGTGCCAGCAGCTTAATCACTGGTAGTGAGCAGTTCTTC.

CDR3 DNA: TGTGCCAGCAGCGCGTCCCAGGGGACCCACACTGAAGCTTTCTTT. Its translation is CASSASQGTHTEAFF. The rearrangement links TRBV7-2 to TRBJ1-1; TRBD1 is a possible D gene (6 bases). CDR3 length equals 15 residues. The V gene lost 5 bases and the J gene lost 3 bases, with 16 bases spanning the gap. The germline V gene has CDR1 SGHTA and CDR2 FQGNSA.

The chain has TRBV7-2 and TRBJ2-7; D is unclear. The CDR3 runs 15 residues. Trimming removed 1 base at V and 0 bases at J, with 10 bases between. Per the germline V gene, CDR1 is SGHTA and CDR2 is FQGNSA. This CDR3 is CASSLGSVGSYEQYF. In DNA, the CDR3 is TGTGCCAGCAGCTTAGGATCGGTGGGCTCCTACGAGCAGTACTTC.

The V call is TRBV30, the J call TRBJ1-6; 11 bases match TRBD1. The CDR3 is made up of 13 amino acids. CDR1 and CDR2 (germline): GTSNPN, SVGIG (reference sequence). Germline trimming cut 4 bases from V and 8 bases from J; bases unmatched to any gene: 1. This chain's CDR3 is CAWMGQGDSPLHF. In nucleotides, the CDR3 is TGTGCCTGGATGGGACAGGGGGATTCACCCCTCCACTTT.

This clone has only one observation. The gene calls are TRBV7-3 and TRBJ2-3; TRBD2 aligns across 11 bases. V dropped 4 bases and J dropped 4; count of bases not matched to a gene: 10. The germline gives CDR1 SGHTA, CDR2 FQGTGA. This CDR3 is built from 17 residues. The CDR3 reads CASSSLGSGGAADTQYF. The CDR3 coding sequence is TGTGCCAGCAGCTCTCTAGGTAGCGGGGGGGCCGCAGATACGCAGTATTTT.

The chain is built from TRBV7-2 and TRBJ2-5; a weak D match, TRBD1 (6 bases). The CDR3 has 13 residues. V lost 4 bases and J 5 bases, leaving 11 bases between the germline ends. Germline CDR1 reads SGHTA; CDR2 reads FQGNSA. The CDR3: CASSSTGLETQYF. The CDR3 DNA is TGTGCCAGCAGCTCCACAGGGTTGGAGACCCAGTACTTC.

V gene TRBV5-1 combines with J gene TRBJ2-3; 9 positions match TRBD1. The ends lost 0 bases at V and 7 bases at J; junction bases unmatched: 6. The germline V gene has CDR1 SGHRS and CDR2 YFSETQ. This CDR3 has 15 residues. This CDR3 is CASSLENGQGNTQYF. CDR3 nucleotides: TGCGCCAGCAGCTTGGAAAACGGACAGGGGAATACGCAGTATTTT.

The chain links TRBV7-2 to TRBJ2-7, with a possible D match to TRBD2 (5 bases). V dropped 5 bases and J dropped 7 bases, with 15 bases sitting between them. Germline V CDR1 and CDR2: SGHTA, FQGNSA. The CDR3 length is 13 residues. Here the CDR3 reads CASSPSPPREQYF. As DNA, the CDR3 is TGTGCCAGCAGCCCTAGCCCCCCGAGGGAGCAGTACTTC.

This chain joins TRBV3-1 (or the pseudogene TRBV3-2) and TRBJ1-3; D not certain. The germline gives CDR1 LGHDT, CDR2 YNNKEL (reference sequence). V was trimmed by 1 base and J by 4 bases, leaving 5 bases between them. The CDR3 is 13 amino acids. Written as DNA, the CDR3 is TGTGCCAGCAGCCAAGCGTCCGGAAACACCATATATTTT. This codes for CASSQASGNTIYF.

V and J are TRBV15 and TRBJ2-1; 13 bases line up with TRBD2. From germline, CDR1 is LNHNV and CDR2 YYDKDF (reference sequence). The length of the CDR3 is 21 residues. Unmatched junction bases numbered 12, after V lost 1 base and J lost 0 bases. The CDR3 DNA is TGTGCCACCAGCAGAGGTAGGACTAGCGGGGGCCCTCTAAGCTCCTACAATGAGCAGTTCTTC. This sequence encodes CATSRGRTSGGPLSSYNEQFF.

This chain connects TRBV7-2 to TRBJ2-3; 10 bases line up with TRBD2. Germline trimming cut 5 bases from V and 2 bases from J; bases unmatched to any gene: 4. Germline V gene lookup returns CDR1 SGHTA and CDR2 FQGNSA. The CDR3 length is 15 residues. The CDR3 loop is CASSLSGRHTDTQYF. CDR3 DNA: TGTGCCAGCAGCCTTAGCGGGAGGCACACAGATACGCAGTATTTT.

The chain couples TRBV18 to TRBJ2-6; 9 bases align to TRBD1. CDR1 and CDR2 (germline): KGHSH, LQKENI. V shed 4 bases, J shed 2 bases, and the junction held 9 bases outside the gene matches. The CDR3 covers 18 residues. In DNA form, the CDR3 reads TGTGCCAGCTCACTTTCGTCCCGGGACAGGGCTGGGGCCAACGTCCTGACTTTC. Its translation: CASSLSSRDRAGANVLTF.

The chain uses TRBV7-2 and TRBJ1-2; TRBD1 matches at 11 bases. V dropped 4 bases and J dropped 4; count of bases not matched to a gene: 5. CDR1 is SGHTA and CDR2 is FQGNSA in the germline V gene. This CDR3 comprises 15 residues. In DNA form, the CDR3 reads TGTGCCAGCAGCTCAGGACAGGGGGCGGTCTATGGCTACACCTTC. Protein sequence: CASSSGQGAVYGYTF.

Details on this clone: A junction end diverges from the germline sequence, so it may reflect a read error. This chain links TRBV2 with TRBJ1-2; D is unresolved. Germline V gene sequence: CDR1 SNHLY, CDR2 FYNNEI. The CDR3 has 8 residues. CDR3 amino acids: CARAGSAF. The CDR3 DNA sequence: TGTGCCAGAGCAGGTAGCGCCTTC. Looking up the rest from reference TRBV2 and TRBJ1-2 gives the full variable domain: EPEVTQTPSHQVTQMGQEVILRCVPISNHLYFYWYRQILGQKVEFLVSFYNNEISEKSEIFDDQFSVERPDGSNFTLKIRSTKLEDSAMYFCARAGSAFGSGTRLTVV.

V is TRBV4-3 and J is TRBJ1-6; D remains unclear. The V gene's germline CDR1 is LGHNA and CDR2 YSLEER. V shed 0 bases and J shed 7 bases, with 13 bases lying between them. This CDR3 has 16 residues. The DNA of the CDR3 is TGCGCCAGCAGCCAAGATGGGTCAAGATCCAATTCACCCCTCCACTTT. The encoded protein is CASSQDGSRSNSPLHF.

CDR3 DNA: TGTGCCAGCAGTGGACCGGGGAACTATGGCTACACCTTC. Its protein product is CASSGPGNYGYTF. The V call is TRBV25-1, the J call TRBJ1-2; D not certain. The length of the CDR3 is 13 residues. Per germline, CDR1 MGHDK and CDR2 SYGVNS. The V end was cut by 4 bases, the J end by 2 bases, with 8 bases between.